The text below deals with one T cell receptor beta chain. Once extracted for a subset, genomic DNA was divided evenly among several immunoSEQ plates. This table comes from immunoSEQ multiplex PCR, and its TCRdb copy is limited to in-frame clones, with some not included. Of around 980,000 clones in the sample, 70% to 80% are singletons; the top ten hold roughly 0.61%. The sample is drawn from a study of shared clonotypes between healthy human individuals. Sequences were obtained from memory CD4+ T cells from PBMCs. The subset denotes: CD45RA-negative fraction. The receptor comes from a man in his late teens or twenties in good health. Some clones in this sample may be carry-over from other donors' samples.

This CDR3 reads CASSATGTLTDTQYF. The CDR3, as DNA: TGTGCCAGCAGCGCAACCGGGACCCTCACAGATACGCAGTATTTT. This chain joins TRBV5-4 and TRBJ2-3; possibly TRBD1 or TRBD2 for D (5 bases each). Germline-derived CDR1 and CDR2 are SGHNT and YYREEE (reference sequence). The CDR3 covers 15 residues. The V gene lost 4 bases and the J gene lost 2 bases, with 14 bases spanning the gap. Filled out from reference TRBV5-4 and TRBJ2-3, the complete variable domain reads ETGVTQSPTHLIKTRGQQVTLRCSSQSGHNTVSWYQQALGQGPQFIFQYYREEENGRGNFPPRFSGLQFPNYSSELNVNALELDDSALYLCASSATGTLTDTQYFGPGTRLTVL.